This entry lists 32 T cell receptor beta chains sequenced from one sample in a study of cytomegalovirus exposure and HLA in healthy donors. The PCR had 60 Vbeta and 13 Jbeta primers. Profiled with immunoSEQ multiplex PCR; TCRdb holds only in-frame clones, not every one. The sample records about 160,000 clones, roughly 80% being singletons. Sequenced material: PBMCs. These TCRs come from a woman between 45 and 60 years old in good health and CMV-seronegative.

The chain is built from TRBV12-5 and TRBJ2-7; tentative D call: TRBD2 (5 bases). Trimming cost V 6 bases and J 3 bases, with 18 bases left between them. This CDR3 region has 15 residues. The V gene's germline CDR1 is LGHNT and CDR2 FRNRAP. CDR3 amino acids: CASGPPGKGIYEQYF. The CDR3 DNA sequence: TGTGCTAGTGGCCCCCCGGGGAAGGGTATCTACGAGCAGTACTTC. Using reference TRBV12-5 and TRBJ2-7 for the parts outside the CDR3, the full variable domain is DARVTQTPRHKVTEMGQEVTMRCQPILGHNTVFWYRQTMMQGLELLAYFRNRAPLDDSGMPKDRFSAEMPDATLATLKIQPSEPRDSAVYFCASGPPGKGIYEQYFGPGTRLTVT.

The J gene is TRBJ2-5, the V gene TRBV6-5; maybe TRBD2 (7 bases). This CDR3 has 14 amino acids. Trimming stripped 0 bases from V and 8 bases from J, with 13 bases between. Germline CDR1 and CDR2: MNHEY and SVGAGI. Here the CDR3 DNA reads TGTGCCAGCAGTTACTCCCGGGGGGCCCACACCCAGTACTTC. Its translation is CASSYSRGAHTQYF.

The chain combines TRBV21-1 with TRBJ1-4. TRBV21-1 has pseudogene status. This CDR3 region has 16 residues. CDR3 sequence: CASSNVHSATNEKLFF. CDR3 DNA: TGTGCCAGCAGCAATGTGCACTCTGCAACTAATGAAAAACTGTTTTTT.

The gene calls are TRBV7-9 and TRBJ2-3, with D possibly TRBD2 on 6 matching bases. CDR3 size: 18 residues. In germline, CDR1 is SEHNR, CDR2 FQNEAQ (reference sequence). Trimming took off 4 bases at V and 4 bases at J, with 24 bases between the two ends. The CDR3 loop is CASSSLGTGGSGADTQYF. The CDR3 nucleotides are TGTGCCAGCAGCTCCCTTGGGACTGGAGGTTCGGGGGCAGATACGCAGTATTTT.

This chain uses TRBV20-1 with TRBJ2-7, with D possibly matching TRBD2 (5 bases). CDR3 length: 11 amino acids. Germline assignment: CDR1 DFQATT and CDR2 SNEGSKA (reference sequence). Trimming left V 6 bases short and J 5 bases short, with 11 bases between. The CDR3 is CSAPRANEQYF. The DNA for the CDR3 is TGCAGTGCCCCGAGGGCGAACGAGCAGTACTTC.

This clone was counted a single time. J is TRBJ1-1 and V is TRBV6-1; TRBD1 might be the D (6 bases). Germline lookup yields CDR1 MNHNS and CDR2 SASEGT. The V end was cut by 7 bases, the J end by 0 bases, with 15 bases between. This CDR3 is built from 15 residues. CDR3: CASIRGGGMNTEAFF. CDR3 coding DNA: TGTGCCAGCATAAGAGGTGGGGGCATGAACACTGAAGCTTTCTTT.

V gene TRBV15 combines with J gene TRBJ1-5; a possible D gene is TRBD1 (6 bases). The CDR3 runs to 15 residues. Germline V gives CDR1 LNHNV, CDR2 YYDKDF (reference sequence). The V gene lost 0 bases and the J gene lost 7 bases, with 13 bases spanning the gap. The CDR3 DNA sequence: TGTGCCACCAGCAGAGACAGGGGATCGAACCAGCCCCAGCATTTT. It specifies CATSRDRGSNQPQHF.

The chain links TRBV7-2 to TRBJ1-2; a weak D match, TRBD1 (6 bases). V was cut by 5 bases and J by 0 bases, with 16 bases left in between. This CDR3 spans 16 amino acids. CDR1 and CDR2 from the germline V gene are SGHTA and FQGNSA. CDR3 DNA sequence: TGTGCCAGCAGCCCGGGCGCGGGGGCCTCTAACTATGGCTACACCTTC. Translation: CASSPGAGASNYGYTF.

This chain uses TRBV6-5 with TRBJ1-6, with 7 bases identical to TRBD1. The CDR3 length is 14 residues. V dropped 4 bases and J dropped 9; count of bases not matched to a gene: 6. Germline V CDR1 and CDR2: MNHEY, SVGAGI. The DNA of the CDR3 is TGTGCCAGCAGTTGGGGACAGAGGACTTCACCCCTCCACTTT. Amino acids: CASSWGQRTSPLHF.

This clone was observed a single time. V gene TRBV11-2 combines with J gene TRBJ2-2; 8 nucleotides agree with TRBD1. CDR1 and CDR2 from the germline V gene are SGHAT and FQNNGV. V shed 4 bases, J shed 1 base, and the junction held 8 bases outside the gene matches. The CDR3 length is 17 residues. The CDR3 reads CASSYLPGTGNTGELFF. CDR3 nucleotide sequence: TGTGCCAGCAGCTATCTTCCCGGGACAGGGAACACCGGGGAGCTGTTTTTT.

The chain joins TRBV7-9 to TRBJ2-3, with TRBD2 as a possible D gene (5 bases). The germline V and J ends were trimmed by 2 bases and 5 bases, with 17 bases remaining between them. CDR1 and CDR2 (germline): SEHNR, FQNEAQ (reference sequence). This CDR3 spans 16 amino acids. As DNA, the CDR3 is TGTGCCAGCAGCTTATCAACATCTTCCCGGGGAGATACGCAGTATTTT. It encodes CASSLSTSSRGDTQYF.

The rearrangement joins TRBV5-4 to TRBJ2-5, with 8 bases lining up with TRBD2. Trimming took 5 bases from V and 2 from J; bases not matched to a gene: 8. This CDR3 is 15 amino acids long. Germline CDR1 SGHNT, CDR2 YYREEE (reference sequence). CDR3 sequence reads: CASSSTGGEQETQYF. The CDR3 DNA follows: TGTGCCAGCAGTTCTACCGGGGGGGAGCAAGAGACCCAGTACTTC.

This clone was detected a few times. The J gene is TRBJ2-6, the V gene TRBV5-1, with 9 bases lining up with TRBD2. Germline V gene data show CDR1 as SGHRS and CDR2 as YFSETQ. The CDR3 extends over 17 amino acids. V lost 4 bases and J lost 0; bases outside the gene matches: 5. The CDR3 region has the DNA TGCGCCAGCAGCAGGACTAGCGTGAGCTCTGGGGCCAACGTCCTGACTTTC. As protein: CASSRTSVSSGANVLTF.

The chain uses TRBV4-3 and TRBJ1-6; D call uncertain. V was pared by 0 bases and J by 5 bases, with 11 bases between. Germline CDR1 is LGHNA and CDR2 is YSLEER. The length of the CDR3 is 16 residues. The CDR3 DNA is TGCGCCAGCAGCCAAGAGAATGAGGGAGATAATTCACCCCTCCACTTT. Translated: CASSQENEGDNSPLHF.

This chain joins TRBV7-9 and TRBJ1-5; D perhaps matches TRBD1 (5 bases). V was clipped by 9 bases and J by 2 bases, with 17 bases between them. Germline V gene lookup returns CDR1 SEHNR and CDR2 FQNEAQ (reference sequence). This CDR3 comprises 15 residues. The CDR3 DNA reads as TGTGCCAGTCAACCGGGGGGTATGGGCAATCAGCCCCAGCATTTT. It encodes CASQPGGMGNQPQHF.

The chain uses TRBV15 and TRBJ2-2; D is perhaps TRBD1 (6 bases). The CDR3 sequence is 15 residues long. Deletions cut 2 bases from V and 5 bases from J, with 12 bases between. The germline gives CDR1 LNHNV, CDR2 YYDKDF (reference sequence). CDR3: CATSRKTGATGELFF. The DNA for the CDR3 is TGTGCCACCAGCAGAAAGACAGGCGCAACCGGGGAGCTGTTTTTT.

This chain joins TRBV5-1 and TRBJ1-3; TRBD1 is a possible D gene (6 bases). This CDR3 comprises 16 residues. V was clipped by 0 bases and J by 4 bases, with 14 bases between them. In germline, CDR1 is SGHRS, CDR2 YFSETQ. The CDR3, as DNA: TGCGCCAGCAGCTTGGCGGGGGGGGCGCACGGAAACACCATATATTTT. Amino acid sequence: CASSLAGGAHGNTIYF.

The chain's CDR3 is CASSPGTHDYNEQFF. Written as DNA, the CDR3 is TGTGCCAGCAGTCCCGGGACTCACGACTACAATGAGCAGTTCTTC. The chain couples TRBV6-5 to TRBJ2-1, with D perhaps matching TRBD2 (6 bases). The CDR3 runs to 15 residues. CDR1 is MNHEY, CDR2 SVGAGI, per germline. The ends were cut back, 5 bases at V and 3 bases at J, with 14 bases in the middle.

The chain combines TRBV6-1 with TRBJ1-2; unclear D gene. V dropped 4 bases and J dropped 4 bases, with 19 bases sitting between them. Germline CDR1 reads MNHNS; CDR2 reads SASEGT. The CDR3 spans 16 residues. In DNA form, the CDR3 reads TGTGCCAGCAGTGTATTCTCAGCGGATTTTTCCTATGGCTACACCTTC. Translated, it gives CASSVFSADFSYGYTF.

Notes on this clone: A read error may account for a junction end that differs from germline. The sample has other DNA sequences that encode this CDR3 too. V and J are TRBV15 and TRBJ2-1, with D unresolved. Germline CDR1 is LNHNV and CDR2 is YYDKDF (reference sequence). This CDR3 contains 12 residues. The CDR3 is CATSSNVNEQFF. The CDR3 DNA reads TGCGCCACCAGCAGTAATGTAAATGAGCAGTTCTTC.

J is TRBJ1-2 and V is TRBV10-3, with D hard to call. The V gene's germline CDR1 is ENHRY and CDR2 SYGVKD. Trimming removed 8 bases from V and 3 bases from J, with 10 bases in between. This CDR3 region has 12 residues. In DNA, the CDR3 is TGTGCCATCGCCCGACGGGACTATGGCTACACCTTC. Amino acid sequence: CAIARRDYGYTF.

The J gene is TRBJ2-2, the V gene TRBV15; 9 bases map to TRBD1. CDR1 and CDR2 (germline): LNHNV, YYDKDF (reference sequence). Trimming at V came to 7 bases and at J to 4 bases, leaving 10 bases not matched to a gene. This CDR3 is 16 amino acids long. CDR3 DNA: TGTGCCACCAATAATCCGGGACAGGGCTCCACCGGGGAGCTGTTTTTT. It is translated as CATNNPGQGSTGELFF.

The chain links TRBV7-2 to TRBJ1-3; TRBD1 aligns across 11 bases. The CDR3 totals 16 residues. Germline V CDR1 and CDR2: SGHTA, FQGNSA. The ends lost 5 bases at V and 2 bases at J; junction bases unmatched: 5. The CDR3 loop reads CASSTGQGAAGNTIYF. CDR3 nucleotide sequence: TGTGCCAGCAGCACCGGACAGGGGGCTGCTGGAAACACCATATATTTT.

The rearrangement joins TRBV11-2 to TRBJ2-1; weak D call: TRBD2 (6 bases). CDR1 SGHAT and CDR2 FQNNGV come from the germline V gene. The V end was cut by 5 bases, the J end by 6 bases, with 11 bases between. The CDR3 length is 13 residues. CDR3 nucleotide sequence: TGTGCCAGCAGCGGGGGACTTCTCAATGAGCAGTTCTTC. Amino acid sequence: CASSGGLLNEQFF.

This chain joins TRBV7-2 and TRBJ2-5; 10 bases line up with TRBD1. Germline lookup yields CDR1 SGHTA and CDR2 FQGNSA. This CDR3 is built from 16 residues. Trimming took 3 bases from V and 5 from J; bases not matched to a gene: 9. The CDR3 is CASSFLGTGVGETQYF. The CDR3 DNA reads TGTGCCAGCAGCTTTCTAGGGACAGGGGTTGGGGAGACCCAGTACTTC.

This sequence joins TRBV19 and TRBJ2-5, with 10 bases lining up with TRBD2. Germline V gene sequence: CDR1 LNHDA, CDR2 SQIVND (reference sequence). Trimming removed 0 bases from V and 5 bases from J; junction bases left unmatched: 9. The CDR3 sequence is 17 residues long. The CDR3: CASSIDRSSGSMETQYF. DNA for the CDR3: TGTGCCAGTAGTATAGATCGGTCTAGCGGGAGTATGGAGACCCAGTACTTC.

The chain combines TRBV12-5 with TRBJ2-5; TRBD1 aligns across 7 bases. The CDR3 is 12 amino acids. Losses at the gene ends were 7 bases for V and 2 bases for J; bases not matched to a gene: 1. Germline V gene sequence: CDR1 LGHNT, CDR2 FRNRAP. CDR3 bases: TGTGCTAGTGCGGGACAGCAAGAGACCCAGTACTTC. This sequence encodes CASAGQQETQYF.

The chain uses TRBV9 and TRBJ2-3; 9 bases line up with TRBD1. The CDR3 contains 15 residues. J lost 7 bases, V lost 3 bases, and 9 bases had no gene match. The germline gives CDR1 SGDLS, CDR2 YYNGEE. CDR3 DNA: TGTGCCAGCAGCGCCACAGGGGGCACCAGCAATACGCAGTATTTT. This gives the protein CASSATGGTSNTQYF.

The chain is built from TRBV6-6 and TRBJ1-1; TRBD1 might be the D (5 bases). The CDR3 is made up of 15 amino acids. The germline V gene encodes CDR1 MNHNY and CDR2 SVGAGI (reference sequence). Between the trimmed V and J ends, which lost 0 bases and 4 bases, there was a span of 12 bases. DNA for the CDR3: TGTGCCAGCAGTTACTCCCAGGGAGGTGCCACTGAAGCTTTCTTT. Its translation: CASSYSQGGATEAFF.

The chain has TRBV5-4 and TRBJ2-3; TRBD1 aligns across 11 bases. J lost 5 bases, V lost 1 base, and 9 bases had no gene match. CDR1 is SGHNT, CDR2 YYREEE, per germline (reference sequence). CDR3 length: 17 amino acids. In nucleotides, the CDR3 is TGTGCCAGCAGCTTGCCCCCGGGACAGGGGGAGATAGATACGCAGTATTTT. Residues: CASSLPPGQGEIDTQYF.

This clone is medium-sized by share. CDR3 coding DNA: TGTGCCAGCAGCCAAGCGGGAGGGCGAGATACGCAGTATTTT. Translated: CASSQAGGRDTQYF. The chain links TRBV5-4 to TRBJ2-3; the match to TRBD2 covers 10 bases. V lost 4 bases to trimming and J lost 5 bases; unmatched junction nucleotides: 4. The CDR3 is 14 residues long. In germline, CDR1 is SGHNT, CDR2 YYREEE (reference sequence). The variable domain in full, completed from reference TRBV5-4 and TRBJ2-3, reads ETGVTQSPTHLIKTRGQQVTLRCSSQSGHNTVSWYQQALGQGPQFIFQYYREEENGRGNFPPRFSGLQFPNYSSELNVNALELDDSALYLCASSQAGGRDTQYFGPGTRLTVL.

This CDR3 is CASSLGFWGGRARSTEQFF. The CDR3 DNA sequence: TGTGCCAGCAGCTTAGGGTTTTGGGGCGGGAGGGCCAGGTCCACTGAGCAGTTCTTC. The V call is TRBV7-2, the J call TRBJ2-1, with 9 bases that match TRBD2. Looked up from germline, CDR1 is SGHTA and CDR2 is FQGNSA. The trim removed 1 base at V and 9 bases at J, leaving 19 bases unmatched. The CDR3 covers 19 residues.